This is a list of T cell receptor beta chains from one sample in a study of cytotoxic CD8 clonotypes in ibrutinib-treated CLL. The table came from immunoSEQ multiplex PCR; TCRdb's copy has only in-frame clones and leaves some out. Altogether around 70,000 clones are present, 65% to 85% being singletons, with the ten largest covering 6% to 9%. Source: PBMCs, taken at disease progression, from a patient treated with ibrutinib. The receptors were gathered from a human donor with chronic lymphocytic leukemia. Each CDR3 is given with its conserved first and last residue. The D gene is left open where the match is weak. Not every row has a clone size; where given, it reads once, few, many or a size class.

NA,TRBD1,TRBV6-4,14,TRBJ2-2,CASSGQGDTGELFF,TGTGCCAGCAGCGGACAGGGGGACACCGGGGAGCTGTTTTTT
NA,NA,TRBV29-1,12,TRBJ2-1,CSPQTTYNEQFF,TGCAGCCCCCAAACGACCTACAATGAGCAGTTCTTC
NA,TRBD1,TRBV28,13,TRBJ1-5,CASSRDRAQPQHF,TGTGCCAGCAGTAGGGACAGGGCTCAGCCCCAGCATTTT
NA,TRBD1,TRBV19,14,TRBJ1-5,CASTGQGSAQPQHF,TGTGCCAGTACAGGACAGGGATCGGCTCAGCCCCAGCATTTT
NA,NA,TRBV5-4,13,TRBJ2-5,CASSSGLSETQYF,TGTGCCAGCAGCTCGGGCCTGAGTGAGACCCAGTACTTC
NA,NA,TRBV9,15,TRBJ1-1,CASSVLTGGNTEAFF,TGTGCCAGCAGCGTTTTAACTGGTGGGAACACTGAAGCTTTCTTT
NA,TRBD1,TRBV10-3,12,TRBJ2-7,CAIRPGGYEQYF,TGTGCCATCAGACCAGGGGGCTACGAGCAGTACTTC
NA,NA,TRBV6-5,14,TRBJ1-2,CASSYGEGNYGYTF,TGTGCCAGCAGTTACGGTGAGGGGAACTATGGCTACACCTTC
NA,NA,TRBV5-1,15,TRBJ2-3,CASYPASFSTDTQYF,TGCGCCAGCTATCCGGCCAGTTTCAGCACAGATACGCAGTATTTT
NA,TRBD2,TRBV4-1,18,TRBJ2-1,CASSQPQSLAGGRHEQFF,TGCGCCAGCAGCCAACCGCAGAGTCTAGCGGGAGGGAGGCATGAGCAGTTCTTC
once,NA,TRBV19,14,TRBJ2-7,CASSRQGLSYEQYF,TGTGCCAGTAGTAGGCAGGGCCTCTCCTACGAGCAGTACTTC
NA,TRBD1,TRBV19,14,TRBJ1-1,CASSNYGTDTEAFF,TGTGCCAGTAGTAACTATGGGACAGACACTGAAGCTTTCTTT
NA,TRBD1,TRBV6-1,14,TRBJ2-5,CASSTGTGEETQYF,TGTGCCAGCAGTACCGGGACAGGGGAAGAGACCCAGTACTTC
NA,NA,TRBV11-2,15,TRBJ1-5,CASSNLPYSNQPQHF,TGTGCCAGCAGCAACCTCCCCTATAGCAATCAGCCCCAGCATTTT
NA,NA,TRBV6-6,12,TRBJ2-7,CASNHGATEQYF,TGTGCCAGCAACCACGGAGCCACCGAGCAGTACTTC
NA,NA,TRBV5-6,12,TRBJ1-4,CASSLVREKLFF,TGTGCCAGCAGCTTAGTTAGGGAAAAACTGTTTTTT
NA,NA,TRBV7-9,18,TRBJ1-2,CASSVTLYWTVVSYGYTF,TGTGCCAGCAGCGTTACCTTATATTGGACAGTTGTGTCCTATGGCTACACCTTC
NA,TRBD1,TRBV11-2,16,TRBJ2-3,CASSSGTGKVPDTQYF,TGTGCCAGCAGCTCCGGGACAGGGAAGGTCCCAGATACGCAGTATTTT